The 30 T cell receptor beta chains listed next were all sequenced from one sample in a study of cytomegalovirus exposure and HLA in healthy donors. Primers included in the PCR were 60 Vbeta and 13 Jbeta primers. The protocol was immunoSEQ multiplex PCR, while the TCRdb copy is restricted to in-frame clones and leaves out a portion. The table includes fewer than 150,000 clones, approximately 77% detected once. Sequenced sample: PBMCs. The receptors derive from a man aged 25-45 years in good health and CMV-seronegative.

CDR3 bases: TGTGCCAGCAGCGTAGGGTGGGAGGCTGAGCAGTTCTTC. Protein: CASSVGWEAEQFF. The chain couples TRBV9 to TRBJ2-1; maybe TRBD2 (6 bases). CDR3 length: 13 amino acids. V lost 0 bases and J 9 bases, leaving 10 bases between the germline ends. In germline, CDR1 is SGDLS, CDR2 YYNGEE.

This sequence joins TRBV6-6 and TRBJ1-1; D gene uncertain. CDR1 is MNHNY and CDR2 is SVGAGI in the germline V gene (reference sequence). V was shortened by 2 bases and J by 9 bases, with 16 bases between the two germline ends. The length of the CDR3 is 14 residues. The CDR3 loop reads CASSYNPREVKAFF. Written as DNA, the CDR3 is TGTGCCAGCAGTTACAACCCCCGAGAGGTGAAAGCTTTCTTT.

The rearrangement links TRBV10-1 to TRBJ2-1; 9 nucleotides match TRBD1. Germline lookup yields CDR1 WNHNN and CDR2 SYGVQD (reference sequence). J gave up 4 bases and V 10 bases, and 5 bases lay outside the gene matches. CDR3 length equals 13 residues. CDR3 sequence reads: CATGQGGYNEQFF. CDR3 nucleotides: TGCGCCACGGGACAGGGTGGGTACAATGAGCAGTTCTTC.

The CDR3 protein is CASSEGPGQNYEQYF. The CDR3, as DNA: TGTGCCAGCAGTGAAGGACCGGGACAGAATTACGAGCAGTACTTC. The V call is TRBV6-1, the J call TRBJ2-7, with TRBD1 identical over 7 bases. The length of the CDR3 is 15 residues. Germline CDR1 and CDR2: MNHNS and SASEGT. The J segment lost 4 bases and the V segment lost 1 base, leaving 7 bases of the junction unmatched.

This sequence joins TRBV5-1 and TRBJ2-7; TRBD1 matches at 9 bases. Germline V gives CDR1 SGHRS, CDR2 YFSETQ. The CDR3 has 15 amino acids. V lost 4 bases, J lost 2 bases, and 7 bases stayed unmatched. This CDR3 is CASSAGTGITYEQYF. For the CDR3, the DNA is TGCGCCAGCAGCGCCGGGACAGGGATTACCTACGAGCAGTACTTC.

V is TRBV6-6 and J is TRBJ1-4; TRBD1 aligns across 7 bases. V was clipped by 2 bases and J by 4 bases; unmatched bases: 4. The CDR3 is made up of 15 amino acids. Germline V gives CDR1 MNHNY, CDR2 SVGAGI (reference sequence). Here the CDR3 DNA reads TGTGCCAGCAGTTACGGAGACAGGGTTAATGAAAAACTGTTTTTT. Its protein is CASSYGDRVNEKLFF.

In DNA form, the CDR3 reads TGTGCCAGCAGTGACGGGGGGGCTGGCTACACCTTC. This sequence encodes CASSDGGAGYTF. The V and J genes are TRBV6-4 and TRBJ1-2, with D perhaps TRBD1 (6 bases). Trimming stripped 2 bases from V and 7 bases from J, with 8 bases between. The CDR3 has 12 amino acids. Germline V gives CDR1 MRHNA, CDR2 SNTAGT.

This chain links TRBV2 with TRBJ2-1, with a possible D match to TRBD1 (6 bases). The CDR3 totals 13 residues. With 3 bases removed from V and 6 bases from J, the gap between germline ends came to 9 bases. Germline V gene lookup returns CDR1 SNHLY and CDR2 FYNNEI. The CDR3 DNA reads TGTGCCAGCAGTGACGGCAGGGGCAATGAGCAGTTCTTC. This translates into CASSDGRGNEQFF. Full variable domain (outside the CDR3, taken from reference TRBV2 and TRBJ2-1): EPEVTQTPSHQVTQMGQEVILRCVPISNHLYFYWYRQILGQKVEFLVSFYNNEISEKSEIFDDQFSVERPDGSNFTLKIRSTKLEDSAMYFCASSDGRGNEQFFGPGTRLTVL.

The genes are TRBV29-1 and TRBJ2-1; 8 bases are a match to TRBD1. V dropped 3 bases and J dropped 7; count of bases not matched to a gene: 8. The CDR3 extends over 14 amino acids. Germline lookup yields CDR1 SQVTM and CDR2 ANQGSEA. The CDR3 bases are TGCAGCGTTGATAGGGCAGGGGGCAGAAATGAGCAGTTCTTC. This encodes CSVDRAGGRNEQFF.

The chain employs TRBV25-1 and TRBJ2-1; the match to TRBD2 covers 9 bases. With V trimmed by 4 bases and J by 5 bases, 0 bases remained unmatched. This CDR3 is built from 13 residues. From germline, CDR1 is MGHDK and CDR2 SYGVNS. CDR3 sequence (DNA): TGTGCCAGCAGTGCTAGCGGGGACAATGAGCAGTTCTTC. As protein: CASSASGDNEQFF.

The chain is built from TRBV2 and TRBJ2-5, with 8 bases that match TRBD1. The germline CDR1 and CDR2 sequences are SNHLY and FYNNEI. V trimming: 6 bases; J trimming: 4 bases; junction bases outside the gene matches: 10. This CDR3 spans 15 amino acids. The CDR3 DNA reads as TGTGCCAGCAGGGCTACCCTGGACAGGGTAGAGACCCAGTACTTC. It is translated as CASRATLDRVETQYF.

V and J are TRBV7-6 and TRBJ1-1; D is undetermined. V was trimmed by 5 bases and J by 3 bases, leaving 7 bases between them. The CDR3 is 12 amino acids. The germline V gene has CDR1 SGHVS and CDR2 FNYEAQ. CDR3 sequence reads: CASSRTDTEAFF. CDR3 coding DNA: TGTGCCAGCAGCAGAACAGACACTGAAGCTTTCTTT.

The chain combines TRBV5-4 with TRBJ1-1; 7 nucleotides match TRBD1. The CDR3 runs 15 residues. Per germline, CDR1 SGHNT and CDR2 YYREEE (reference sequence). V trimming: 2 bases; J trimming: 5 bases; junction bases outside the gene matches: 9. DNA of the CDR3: TGTGCCAGCAGCTTTGAAAGGGGGCGACGAACTGAAGCTTTCTTT. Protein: CASSFERGRRTEAFF.

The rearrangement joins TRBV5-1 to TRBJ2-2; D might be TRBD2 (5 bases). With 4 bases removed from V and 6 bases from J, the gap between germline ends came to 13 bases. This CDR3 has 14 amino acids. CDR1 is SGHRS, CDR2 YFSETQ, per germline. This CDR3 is CASSREPRAGELFF. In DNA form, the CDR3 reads TGCGCCAGCAGCCGGGAACCGCGGGCCGGGGAGCTGTTTTTT. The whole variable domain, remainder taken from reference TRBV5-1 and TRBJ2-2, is KAGVTQTPRYLIKTRGQQVTLSCSPISGHRSVSWYQQTPGQGLQFLFEYFSETQRNKGNFPGRFSGRQFSNSRSEMNVSTLELGDSALYLCASSREPRAGELFFGEGSRLTVL.

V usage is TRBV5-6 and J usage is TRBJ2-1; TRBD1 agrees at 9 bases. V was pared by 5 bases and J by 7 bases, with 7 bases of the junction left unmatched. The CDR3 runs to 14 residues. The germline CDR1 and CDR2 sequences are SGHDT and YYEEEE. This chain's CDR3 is CASSHRGRGNEQFF. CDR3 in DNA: TGTGCCAGCAGTCACAGGGGGCGCGGTAATGAGCAGTTCTTC.

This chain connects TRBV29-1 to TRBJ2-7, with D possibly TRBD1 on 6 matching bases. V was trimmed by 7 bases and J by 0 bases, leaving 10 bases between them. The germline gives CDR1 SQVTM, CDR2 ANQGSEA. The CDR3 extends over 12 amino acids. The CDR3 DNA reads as TGCAGCGCTTGGGACAACTCCTACGAGCAGTACTTC. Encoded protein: CSAWDNSYEQYF.

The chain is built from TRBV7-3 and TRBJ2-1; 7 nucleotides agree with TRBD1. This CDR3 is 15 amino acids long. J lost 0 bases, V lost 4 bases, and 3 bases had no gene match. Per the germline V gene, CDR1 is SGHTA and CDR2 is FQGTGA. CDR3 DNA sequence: TGTGCCAGCAGCTCCCGGGACAGCTCCTACAATGAGCAGTTCTTC. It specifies CASSSRDSSYNEQFF.

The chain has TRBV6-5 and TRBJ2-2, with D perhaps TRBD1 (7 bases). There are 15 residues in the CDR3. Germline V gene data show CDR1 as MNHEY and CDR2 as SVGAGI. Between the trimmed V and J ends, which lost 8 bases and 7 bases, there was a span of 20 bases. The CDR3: CASGGPGGTNGELFF. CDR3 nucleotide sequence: TGTGCCAGCGGAGGGCCAGGGGGTACGAACGGGGAGCTGTTTTTT.

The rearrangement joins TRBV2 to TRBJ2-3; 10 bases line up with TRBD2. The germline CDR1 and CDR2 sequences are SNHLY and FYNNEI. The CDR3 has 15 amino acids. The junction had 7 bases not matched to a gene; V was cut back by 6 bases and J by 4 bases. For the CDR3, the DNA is TGTGCCAGCAGGGGCCTAGCGGGAGCCGCAGATACGCAGTATTTT. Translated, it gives CASRGLAGAADTQYF.

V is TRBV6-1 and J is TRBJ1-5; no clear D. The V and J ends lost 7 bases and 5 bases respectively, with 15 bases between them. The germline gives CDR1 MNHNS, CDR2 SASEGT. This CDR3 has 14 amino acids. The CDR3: CASTAGVRYQPQHF. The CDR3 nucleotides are TGTGCCAGCACTGCAGGTGTTAGATATCAGCCCCAGCATTTT.

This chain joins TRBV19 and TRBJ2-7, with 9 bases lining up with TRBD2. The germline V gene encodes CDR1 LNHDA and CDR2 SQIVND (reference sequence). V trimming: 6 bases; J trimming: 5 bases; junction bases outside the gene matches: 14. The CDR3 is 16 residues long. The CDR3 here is CASSRFVAGGFDEQYF. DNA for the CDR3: TGTGCCAGTAGCCGATTTGTGGCGGGAGGGTTCGACGAGCAGTACTTC. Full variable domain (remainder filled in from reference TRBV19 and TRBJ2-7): DGGITQSPKYLFRKEGQNVTLSCEQNLNHDAMYWYRQDPGQGLRLIYYSQIVNDFQKGDIAEGYSVSREKKESFPLTVTSAQKNPTAFYLCASSRFVAGGFDEQYFGPGTRLTVT.

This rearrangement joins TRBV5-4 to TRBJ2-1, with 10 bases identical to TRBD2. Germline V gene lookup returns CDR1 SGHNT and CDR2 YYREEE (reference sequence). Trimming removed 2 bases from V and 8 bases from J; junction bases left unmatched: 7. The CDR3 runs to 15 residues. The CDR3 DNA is TGTGCCAGCAGCTTCAGCGGGAGGGCCACGGATGAGCAGTTCTTC. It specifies CASSFSGRATDEQFF.

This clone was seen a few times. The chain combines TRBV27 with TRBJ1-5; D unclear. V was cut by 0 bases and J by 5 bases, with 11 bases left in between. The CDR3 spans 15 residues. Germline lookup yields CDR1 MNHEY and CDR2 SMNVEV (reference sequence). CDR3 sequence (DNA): TGTGCCAGCAGTTTATCGCCCGGGAGTCATCAGCCCCAGCATTTT. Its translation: CASSLSPGSHQPQHF.

CDR3 sequence: CASSDSPARGHEQFF. The CDR3 bases are TGTGCCAGCAGTGACTCTCCAGCCCGAGGGCATGAGCAGTTCTTC. The V and J genes are TRBV6-4 and TRBJ2-1, with D possibly being TRBD2 (5 bases). In germline, CDR1 is MRHNA, CDR2 SNTAGT. CDR3 length: 15 residues. The ends were cut back, 0 bases at V and 8 bases at J, with 14 bases in the middle.

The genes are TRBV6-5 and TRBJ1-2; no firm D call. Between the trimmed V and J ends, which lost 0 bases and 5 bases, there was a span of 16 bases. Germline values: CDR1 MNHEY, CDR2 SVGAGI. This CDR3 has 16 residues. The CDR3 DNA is TGTGCCAGCAGTTACTCCCATCCACAAATCCATTATGGCTACACCTTC. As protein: CASSYSHPQIHYGYTF.

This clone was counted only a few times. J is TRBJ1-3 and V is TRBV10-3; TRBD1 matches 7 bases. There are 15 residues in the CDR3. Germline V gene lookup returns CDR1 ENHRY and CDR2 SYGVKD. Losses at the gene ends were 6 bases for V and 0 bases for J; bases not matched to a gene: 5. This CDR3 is CAIRGTAFSGNTIYF. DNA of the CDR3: TGTGCCATCAGAGGGACAGCTTTCTCTGGAAACACCATATATTTT.

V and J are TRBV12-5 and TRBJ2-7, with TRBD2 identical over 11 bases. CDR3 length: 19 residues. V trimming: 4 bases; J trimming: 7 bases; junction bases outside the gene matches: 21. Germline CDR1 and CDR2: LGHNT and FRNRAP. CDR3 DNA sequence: TGTGCTAGTGGTTGGGGGACGGGTATAATACTAGCGGGAGAGGGGGAGCAGTACTTC. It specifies CASGWGTGIILAGEGEQYF.

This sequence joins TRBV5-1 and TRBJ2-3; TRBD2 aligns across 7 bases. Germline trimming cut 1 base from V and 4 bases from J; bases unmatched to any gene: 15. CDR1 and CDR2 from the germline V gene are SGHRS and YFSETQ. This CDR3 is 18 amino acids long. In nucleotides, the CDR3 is TGCGCCAGCAGCTTGACGACGGCCCGCGGGAGTAGCGCAGATACGCAGTATTTT. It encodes CASSLTTARGSSADTQYF.

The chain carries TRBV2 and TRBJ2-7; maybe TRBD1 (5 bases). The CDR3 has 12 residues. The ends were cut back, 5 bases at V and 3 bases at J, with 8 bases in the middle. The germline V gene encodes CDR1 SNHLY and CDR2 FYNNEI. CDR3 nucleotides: TGTGCCAGCAGTCTACAGGACTACGAGCAGTACTTC. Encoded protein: CASSLQDYEQYF.

This CDR3 is CASSLSVGSGRGNEQFF. In nucleotides, the CDR3 is TGTGCCAGCAGTTTATCGGTGGGTAGCGGGAGGGGGAATGAGCAGTTCTTC. The rearrangement uses TRBV28 and TRBJ2-1; 11 bases fit TRBD2. V shed 1 base and J 7 bases; nucleotides not matched to a gene: 9. CDR1 and CDR2 from the germline V gene are MDHEN and SYDVKM. The CDR3 is made up of 17 amino acids.